Reported below is one T cell receptor beta chain. Antigen: not known. Treatment noted: about 20 received Ad26.COV2.S at low or high dose, single or two shots; roughly five received placebo; per-sample allocation not given. Specimens were obtained on day 63 following the first vaccine or placebo injection. Within Boston, the person who donated was an adult of 18-55 years. The data were obtained in a study of Ad26.COV2.S vaccination and SARS-CoV-2 variants. Study in general: Ad26.COV2.S arm of COV1001 included the donor. The authors gave Ad26.COV2.S intramuscularly, either once or twice 56 days apart. Points from the study as a whole: Recipients of vaccine and of placebo showed similar breadth of their non-spike TCR repertoires.

The germline V gene has CDR1 SGHRS and CDR2 YFSETQ. Trimming removed 4 bases from V and 6 bases from J, with 13 bases in between. This CDR3 is 14 amino acids long. Here immunoSEQ multiplex PCR was the method, and the copy in TCRdb shows in-frame clones only, minus some. This repertoire shows about 370,000 clones, about 88% found once; its top ten account for under 2%. This rearrangement joins TRBV5-1 to TRBJ1-4, with D perhaps matching TRBD1 (6 bases). The material was peripheral blood, obtained in a trial of Ad26.COV2.S vaccine versus placebo. The sequence derives from a person between 18 and 60 years old who received the Ad26.COV2.S COVID-19 vaccine or a placebo. CDR3 region: CASSRRGQDEKLFF. The DNA for the CDR3 is TGCGCCAGCAGCCGCCGGGGGCAAGATGAAAAACTGTTTTTT.